These T cell receptor beta chains were read from a single sample in a study of T-cell reconstitution after alpha-beta-depleted transplantation in children. MiXCR was run by TCRdb on the PCR reads, yielding one entry per CDR3 protein. The sample yields about 440,000 distinct CDR3 sequences, 43% seen once. Sequencing used PBMCs, obtained before TCRalphabeta/CD19-depleted stem cell transplant. The receptor set was obtained from a girl aged 2 to 9 with aplastic anemia, due to receive a stem cell transplant. Both conserved end residues are part of each CDR3. A D gene is named only where the DNA matches it firmly. Expanded clones get a size class; other rows say once, few or many, or leave the size out.

d_gene: -; abundance: -; j_gene: TRBJ2-5; v_gene: TRBV28; CDR3aa: CASSLYKSGVAGETQYF; CDR3nt: TGTGCCAGCAGTTTATACAAATCGGGAGTGGCAGGAGAGACCCAGTACTTC
d_gene: TRBD1; abundance: many; j_gene: TRBJ2-7; v_gene: TRBV5-1; CDR3aa: CASSLGGQGAFEQYF; CDR3nt: TGCGCCAGCAGCTTGGGTGGACAGGGGGCGTTTGAGCAGTACTTC
d_gene: -; abundance: -; j_gene: TRBJ2-7; v_gene: TRBV15; CDR3aa: CATSREPTLYEQYF; CDR3nt: TGTGCCACCAGCAGAGAGCCTACCCTCTACGAGCAGTACTTC
d_gene: -; abundance: -; j_gene: TRBJ2-1; v_gene: TRBV20-1; CDR3aa: CSARDPAWGGAGGNEQFF; CDR3nt: TGCAGTGCTAGAGACCCTGCTTGGGGGGGGGCAGGAGGGAATGAGCAGTTCTTC
d_gene: -; abundance: few; j_gene: TRBJ2-5; v_gene: TRBV20-1; CDR3aa: CSATKGGLDRETQYF; CDR3nt: TGCAGTGCTACCAAGGGCGGGCTTGACAGGGAGACCCAGTACTTC
d_gene: -; abundance: -; j_gene: TRBJ2-3; v_gene: TRBV7-8; CDR3aa: CASSLVGFGDRADTQYF; CDR3nt: TGTGCCAGCAGCTTAGTGGGTTTTGGGGATCGAGCAGATACGCAGTATTTT
d_gene: TRBD1; abundance: few; j_gene: TRBJ1-2; v_gene: TRBV7-2; CDR3aa: CASSSSGGQGLRGYTF; CDR3nt: TGTGCCAGCAGCTCATCGGGGGGACAGGGCTTAAGGGGCTACACCTTC
d_gene: -; abundance: -; j_gene: TRBJ2-1; v_gene: TRBV28; CDR3aa: CASSLRVEQFF; CDR3nt: TGTGCCAGCAGCCTAAGGGTAGAGCAGTTCTTC
d_gene: -; abundance: few; j_gene: TRBJ1-5; v_gene: TRBV7-9; CDR3aa: CASSNQGNNQPQHF; CDR3nt: TGTGCCAGCAGCAACCAGGGGAACAATCAGCCCCAGCATTTT
d_gene: -; abundance: few; j_gene: TRBJ2-2; v_gene: TRBV20-1; CDR3aa: CSARRGAGVGELFF; CDR3nt: TGCAGTGCTAGAAGGGGCGCAGGAGTCGGGGAGCTGTTTTTT
d_gene: -; abundance: -; j_gene: TRBJ1-1; v_gene: TRBV5-1; CDR3aa: CASSLVGGVSNTEAFF; CDR3nt: TGCGCCAGCAGCCTGGTGGGGGGCGTATCGAACACTGAAGCTTTCTTT
d_gene: -; abundance: many; j_gene: TRBJ2-7; v_gene: TRBV10-3; CDR3aa: CATKGLTYGEQYF; CDR3nt: TGTGCCACCAAGGGGTTGACCTACGGGGAGCAGTACTTC
d_gene: -; abundance: once; j_gene: TRBJ1-1; v_gene: TRBV12-3/TRBV12-4; CDR3aa: CASSSTGGGEAFF; CDR3nt: TGTGCCAGCAGTAGTACAGGTGGAGGTGAAGCTTTCTTT
d_gene: TRBD2; abundance: -; j_gene: TRBJ2-1; v_gene: TRBV6-2/TRBV6-3; CDR3aa: CASSYFSGGDNEQFF; CDR3nt: TGTGCCAGCAGTTACTTCTCGGGGGGTGACAATGAGCAGTTCTTC
d_gene: -; abundance: -; j_gene: TRBJ2-1; v_gene: TRBV7-6; CDR3aa: CASSSRRRELDHEQFF; CDR3nt: TGTGCCAGCAGCTCTAGGCGGAGGGAGCTCGACCATGAGCAGTTCTTC
d_gene: -; abundance: many; j_gene: TRBJ2-7; v_gene: TRBV20-1; CDR3aa: CSAKGVWGYEQYF; CDR3nt: TGCAGTGCTAAAGGGGTATGGGGGTACGAGCAGTACTTC
d_gene: -; abundance: few; j_gene: TRBJ1-6; v_gene: TRBV5-1; CDR3aa: CASSEQPNSPLHF; CDR3nt: TGCGCCAGCAGCGAACAGCCCAATTCACCCCTCCACTTT
d_gene: -; abundance: few; j_gene: TRBJ2-1; v_gene: TRBV6-1; CDR3aa: CASSEGLRAGEQFF; CDR3nt: TGTGCCAGCAGTGAGGGGCTGCGGGCAGGGGAGCAGTTCTTC
d_gene: -; abundance: -; j_gene: TRBJ2-5; v_gene: TRBV15; CDR3aa: CATSRDLVTGWGTQYF; CDR3nt: TGTGCCACCAGCAGAGATCTGGTGACCGGGTGGGGGACCCAGTACTTC
d_gene: -; abundance: -; j_gene: TRBJ2-7; v_gene: TRBV5-5; CDR3aa: CASSLDFGFTYEQYF; CDR3nt: TGTGCCAGCAGCTTGGACTTCGGGTTCACCTACGAGCAGTACTTC
d_gene: -; abundance: -; j_gene: TRBJ1-3; v_gene: TRBV28; CDR3aa: CASSLSGEGNTIYF; CDR3nt: TGTGCCAGCAGTTTGTCAGGGGAGGGAAACACCATATATTTT
d_gene: -; abundance: few; j_gene: TRBJ2-2; v_gene: TRBV7-2; CDR3aa: CASSPPPLNTGELFF; CDR3nt: TGTGCCAGCAGCCCCCCCCCTTTAAACACCGGGGAGCTGTTTTTT
d_gene: -; abundance: -; j_gene: TRBJ2-3; v_gene: TRBV28; CDR3aa: CASSLPRQGPDTQYF; CDR3nt: TGTGCCAGCAGTTTACCCAGACAAGGCCCGGATACGCAGTATTTT